This TCR beta chain appears in the sequencing data of a study of cytomegalovirus exposure and HLA in healthy donors. The primer mix had 60 Vbeta and 13 Jbeta primers. The assay was immunoSEQ multiplex PCR, and TCRdb's table has in-frame clones only and misses some. The sample shows roughly 160,000 clones, 84% of them seen only once. With V trimmed by 2 bases and J by 4 bases, 4 bases remained unmatched. This CDR3 spans 15 amino acids. Germline V gene sequence: CDR1 SGHVS, CDR2 FNYEAQ. A few counts support this clone. V is TRBV7-6 and J is TRBJ2-3, with TRBD2 matching 9 bases. Material: PBMCs. The clonotype was recovered from a man aged 25-45 years in good health and CMV-seronegative. Here the CDR3 DNA reads TGTGCCAGCAGCTTACTAGCGGGGTCCCCAGATACGCAGTATTTT. The encoded protein is CASSLLAGSPDTQYF.